This TCR beta chain was identified in a study of cytomegalovirus exposure and HLA in healthy donors. The study ran its PCR with 60 Vbeta and 13 Jbeta primers. Only in-frame clones appear in the TCRdb table, and some are missing; sequencing was by immunoSEQ multiplex PCR. The sample has more than 150,000 clones; 76% are singletons. Germline V gene lookup returns CDR1 SGHVT and CDR2 SQSDAQ. The CDR3 extends over 18 amino acids. Deletions cut 3 bases from V and 1 base from J, with 19 bases between. The sequence was obtained from a man aged 18 to 29 in good health and CMV-seronegative. The sequencing input was PBMCs. This chain joins TRBV7-4 and TRBJ1-5, with D possibly matching TRBD1 (5 bases). In DNA form, the CDR3 reads TGTGCCAGCAGCTTGGTGGTTTTCGGGGGAATGAGCAATCAGCCCCAGCATTTT. It translates to CASSLVVFGGMSNQPQHF.